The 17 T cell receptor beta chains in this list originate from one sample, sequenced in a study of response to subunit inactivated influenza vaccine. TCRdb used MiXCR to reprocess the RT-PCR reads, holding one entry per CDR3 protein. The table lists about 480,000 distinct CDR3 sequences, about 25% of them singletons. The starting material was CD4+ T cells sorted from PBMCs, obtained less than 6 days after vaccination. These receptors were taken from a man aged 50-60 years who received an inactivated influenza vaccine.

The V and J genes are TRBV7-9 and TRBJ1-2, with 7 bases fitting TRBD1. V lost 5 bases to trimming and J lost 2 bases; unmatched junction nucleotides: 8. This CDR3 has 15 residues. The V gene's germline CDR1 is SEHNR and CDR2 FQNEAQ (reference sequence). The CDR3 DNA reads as TGTGCCAGCAGCCACCTCGGGACAGCCAACTATGGCTACACCTTC. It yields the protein CASSHLGTANYGYTF.

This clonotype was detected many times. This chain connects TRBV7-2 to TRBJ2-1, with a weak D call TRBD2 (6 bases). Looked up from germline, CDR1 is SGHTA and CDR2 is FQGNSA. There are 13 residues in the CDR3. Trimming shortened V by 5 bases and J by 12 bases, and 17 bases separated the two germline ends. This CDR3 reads CASSLGRRGRQFF. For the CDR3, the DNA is TGTGCCAGCAGCCTGGGGAGGCGGGGTCGGCAGTTCTTC.

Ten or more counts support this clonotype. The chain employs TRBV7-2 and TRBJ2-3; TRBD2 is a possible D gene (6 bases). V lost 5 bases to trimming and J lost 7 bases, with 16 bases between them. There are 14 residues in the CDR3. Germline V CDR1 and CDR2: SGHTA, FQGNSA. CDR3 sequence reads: CASSRRDSLNTQYF. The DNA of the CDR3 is TGTGCCAGCAGCCGCCGGGACTCTCTAAATACGCAGTATTTT. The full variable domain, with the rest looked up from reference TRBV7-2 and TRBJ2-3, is GAGVSQSPSNKVTEKGKDVELRCDPISGHTALYWYRQSLGQGLEFLIYFQGNSAPDKSGLPSDRFSAERTGGSVSTLTIQRTQQEDSAVYLCASSRRDSLNTQYFGPGTRLTVL.

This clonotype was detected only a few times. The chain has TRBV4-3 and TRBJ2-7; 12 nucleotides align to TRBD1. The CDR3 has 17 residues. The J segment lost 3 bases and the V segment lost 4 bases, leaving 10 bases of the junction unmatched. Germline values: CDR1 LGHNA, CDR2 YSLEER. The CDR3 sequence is CASSPAGTGGVCYEQYF. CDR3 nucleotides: TGCGCCAGCAGCCCGGCCGGGACAGGGGGCGTATGCTACGAGCAGTACTTC.

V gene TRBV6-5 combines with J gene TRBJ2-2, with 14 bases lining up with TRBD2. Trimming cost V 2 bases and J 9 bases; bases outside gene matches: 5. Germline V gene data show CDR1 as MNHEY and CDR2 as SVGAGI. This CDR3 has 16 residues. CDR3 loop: CASSYQTSGGVRELFF. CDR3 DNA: TGTGCCAGCAGTTACCAGACTAGCGGGGGGGTTCGGGAGCTGTTTTTT.

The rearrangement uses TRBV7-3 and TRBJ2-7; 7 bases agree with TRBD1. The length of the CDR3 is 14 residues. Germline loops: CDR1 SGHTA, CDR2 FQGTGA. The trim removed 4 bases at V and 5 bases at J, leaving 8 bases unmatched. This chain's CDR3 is CASSSGPGGNEQYF. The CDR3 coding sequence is TGTGCCAGCAGCTCGGGGCCAGGGGGAAACGAGCAGTACTTC.

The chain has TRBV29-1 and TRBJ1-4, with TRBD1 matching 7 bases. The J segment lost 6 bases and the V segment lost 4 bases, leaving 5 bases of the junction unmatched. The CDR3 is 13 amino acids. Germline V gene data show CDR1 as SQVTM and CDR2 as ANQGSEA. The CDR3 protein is CSVARGPDEKLFF. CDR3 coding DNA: TGCAGCGTTGCGAGGGGGCCGGATGAAAAACTGTTTTTT.

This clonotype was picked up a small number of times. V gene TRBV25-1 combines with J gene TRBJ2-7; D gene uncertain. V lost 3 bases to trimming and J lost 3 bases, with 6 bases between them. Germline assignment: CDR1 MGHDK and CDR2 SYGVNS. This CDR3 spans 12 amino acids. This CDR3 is CASSEVDYEQYF. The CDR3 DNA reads TGTGCCAGCAGTGAGGTAGACTACGAGCAGTACTTC.

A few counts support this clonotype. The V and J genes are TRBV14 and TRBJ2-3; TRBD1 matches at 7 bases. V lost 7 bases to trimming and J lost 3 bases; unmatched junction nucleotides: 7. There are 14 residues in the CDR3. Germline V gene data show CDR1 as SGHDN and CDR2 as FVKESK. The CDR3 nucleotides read TGTGCCAGCAACCGCCGACAGGGTACAGATACGCAGTATTTT. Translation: CASNRRQGTDTQYF.

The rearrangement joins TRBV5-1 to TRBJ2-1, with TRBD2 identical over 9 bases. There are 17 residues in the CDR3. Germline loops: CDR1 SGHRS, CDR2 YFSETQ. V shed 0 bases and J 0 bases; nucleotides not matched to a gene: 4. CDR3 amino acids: CASSLGLAGTSYNEQFF. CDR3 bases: TGCGCCAGCAGCTTGGGGCTAGCGGGGACCTCCTACAATGAGCAGTTCTTC.

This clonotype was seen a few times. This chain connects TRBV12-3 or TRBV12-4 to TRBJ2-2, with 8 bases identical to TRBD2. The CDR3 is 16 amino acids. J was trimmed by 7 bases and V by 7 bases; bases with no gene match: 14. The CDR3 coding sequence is TGTGCCAGCACAACGGGGGGGACTGCAGGTTACGGGGAGCTGTTTTTT. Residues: CASTTGGTAGYGELFF.

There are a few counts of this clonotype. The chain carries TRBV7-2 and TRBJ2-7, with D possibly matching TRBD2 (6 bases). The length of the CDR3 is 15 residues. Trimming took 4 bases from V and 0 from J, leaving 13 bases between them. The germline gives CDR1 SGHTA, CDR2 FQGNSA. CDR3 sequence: CASSSFAGPSYEQYF. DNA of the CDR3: TGTGCCAGCAGCTCCTTCGCGGGACCCTCCTACGAGCAGTACTTC.

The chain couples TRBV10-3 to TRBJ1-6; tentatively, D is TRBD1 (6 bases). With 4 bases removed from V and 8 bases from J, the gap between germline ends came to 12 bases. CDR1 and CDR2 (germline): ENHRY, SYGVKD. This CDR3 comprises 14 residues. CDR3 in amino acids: CAISVRGLDSPLHF. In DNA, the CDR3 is TGTGCCATCAGTGTAAGGGGGTTGGATTCACCCCTCCACTTT.

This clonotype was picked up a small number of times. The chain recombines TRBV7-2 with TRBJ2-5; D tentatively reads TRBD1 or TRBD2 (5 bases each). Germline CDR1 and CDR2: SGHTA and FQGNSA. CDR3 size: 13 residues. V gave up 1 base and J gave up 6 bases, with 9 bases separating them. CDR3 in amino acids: CASSLGDGQTQYF. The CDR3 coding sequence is TGTGCCAGCAGCTTAGGGGACGGACAGACCCAGTACTTC.

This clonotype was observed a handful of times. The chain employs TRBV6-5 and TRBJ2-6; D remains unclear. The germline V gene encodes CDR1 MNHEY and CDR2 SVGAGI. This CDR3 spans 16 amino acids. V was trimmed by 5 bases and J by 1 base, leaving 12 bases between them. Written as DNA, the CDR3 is TGTGCCAGCAGTAACCAGCGTGTGTCTGGGGCCAACGTCCTGACTTTC. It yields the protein CASSNQRVSGANVLTF.

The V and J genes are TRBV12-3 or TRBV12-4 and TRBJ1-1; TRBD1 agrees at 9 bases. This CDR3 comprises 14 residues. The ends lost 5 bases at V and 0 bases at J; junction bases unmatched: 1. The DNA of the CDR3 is TGTGCCAGCAGTACAGGGGGCCTGAACACTGAAGCTTTCTTT. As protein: CASSTGGLNTEAFF.

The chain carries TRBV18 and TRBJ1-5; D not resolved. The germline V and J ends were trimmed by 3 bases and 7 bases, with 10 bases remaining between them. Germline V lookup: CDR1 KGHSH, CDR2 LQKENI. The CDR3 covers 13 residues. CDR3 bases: TGTGCCAGCTCACCGGAGTTCTGGCAGCCCCAGCATTTT. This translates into CASSPEFWQPQHF.